This T cell receptor (beta chain) was recovered during a study of blood T cells in healthy people across ages (dated by TCRdb to between 2015 and 2017). As for the study more broadly: In model experiments, template switching captured roughly one uniquely barcoded TCR beta cDNA molecule for every two T cells. To track age-related changes in TCR beta repertoire diversity, the study relied on deep sequencing normalized with unique cDNA molecular identifiers. The donors were split into four age groups: young (average 16 years), middle-aged (roughly 42), aged (over 55) and long-lived (about 74). Two additional independent replicas of 1 million unique cDNA reads from the same blood draw were analyzed for two donors (one aged 18 to 30 and one aged 80 or older).

Trimming removed 5 bases from V and 2 bases from J; the gene matches leave 8 bases unexplained. Via the germline V gene (reference sequence), CDR1 is SEHNR and CDR2 FQNEAQ. Measured from the cysteine to the phenylalanine, the CDR3 is 15 residues long. The read is trimmed to its CDR3 DNA, 45 bases read in frame from base 1. Donors were roughly 40 systemically healthy Caucasian individuals from Russia aged 6 to 90 years. Each donor gave around 9.5 milliliters of peripheral blood, collected into EDTA-treated Vacutainer tubes. Ficoll-Paque density-gradient centrifugation was used to isolate PBMCs, with at least 6 million per sample. Trizol reagent was used to extract total RNA from PBMCs, with at least 5 micrograms per sample. The percentages of naive CD45RAhigh/CD27high T cells were determined by flow cytometry on a PBMC aliquot from every donor. For this clonotype: No cognate antigen has been identified for it. It has no much larger one-base neighbor in the sample; base qualities were not kept.

The library was built by means of 5' RACE. Sequencer: Illumina HiSeq 2500. A second PCR of 7 to 11 cycles was performed with a sample-barcoded 5' primer and a J-beta primer mix. Each TCR beta cDNA molecule received a unique molecular identifier from a template-switch 5' adaptor carrying 12 random nucleotides. At least 2.5 million CDR3-containing paired-end reads were obtained from each sample. All of the RNA was converted into first-strand cDNA using the Mint cDNA synthesis kit, with a TRBC-specific oligonucleotide serving as the primer. Following uracil-DNA glycosylase treatment, a first 18-cycle PCR with universal primers M1SS and BC2_uni_R was performed on all cDNA. The authors' analysis ran thus. Each sample was normalized by randomly selecting 1 million high-quality reads, each carrying a distinct molecular identifier. Reads with shared molecular identifiers were discarded instead of being binned into consensus sequences. CDR3 identification, clonotype clustering and error correction used MiTCR with a Q25 quality threshold and the strictest error-elimination algorithm. Lower-bound total TCR beta diversity was estimated with a nonparametric unseen species model using Euler transformation. TCRdb cleaned the public reads at Q25 with fastp, built clones with MiXCR and kept in-frame beta chains. Entries that share a CDR3 protein sequence are merged under the most common genes and DNA. These V and J calls derive from TCRdb rather than the authors' analysis. Recorded for this sample are just under 550,000 distinct CDR3 sequences; approximately 25% of them occurred a single time. Just over 8.5% of the sample is in the top ten clones.

Broader findings and caveats from the paper: Estimates of total diversity based on one million sequenced T cells were regarded as lower bounds and as underestimates. As age increased, observed TCR beta diversity per million T cells dropped in a roughly linear way, and a significant reduction was already evident by age around 41. Compared with the aged group, the long-lived group had more naive CD4+ T cells, fewer expanded clones and increased TCR diversity, suggesting age selection. Observed TCR beta diversity correlated strongly with the percentage of naive T cells measured by flow cytometry. The CMV infection status of donors was not known, potentially confounding age-related changes in expanded clonotypes. Bulk unsorted PBMC profiling prevented conclusive comparison of naive and antigen-experienced compartments.

This same sample was also part of a study on T cells of mothers and their children. The second study's paper adds: The donors were nine systemically healthy Caucasian individuals, made up of three mothers and their six children. cDNA synthesis used all of the extracted RNA, with around 1.4 ug of RNA in each 15 ul reaction. In the second PCR, the M1S primer introduced both the sample barcodes and 2-4 random nucleotides. Over 8.5 million TCR beta CDR3 reads were obtained for each mother, and approximately 2.9 million reads were obtained for each child. TCR recombination output is similarly shaped by thymic selection in related and unrelated pairs, with a minor effect exerted by inherited differences. Normalized repertoire overlap in related mother-child pairs was always slightly higher than in unrelated mother-child pairs, but the difference was never significant. With a sensitivity of approximately 93 clones per million clonotypes, no persistent microchimeric T cell clones were detected. Deep NGS was used in the study to compare the TCR beta repertoires of mothers and children and to look for features that separate related mother-child pairs from unrelated individuals. Mothers averaged 40 +/- 4 years of age and children averaged approximately 12 +/- 4 years. After adapter ligation with NEBNext reagents, the libraries were sequenced on Illumina HiSeq 2000 with 100+100 nt paired-end reads. To avoid cross-contamination, the mother libraries and the child libraries were prepared a month apart and sequenced in separate runs. For each donor, somewhere between 500,000 and 2,000,000 distinct TCR beta clonotypes were identified. Naive TCR beta clonotypes were estimated from low-frequency clonotypes matched to each donor's FACS-determined naive share, without sorting.

Recombination joined TRBV7-9 with TRBJ2-7; TRBD1 matches 8 bases in the middle. The source material was blood. This sequence was found in a boy younger than 18 in good health. The DNA sequence follows: TGTGCCAGCAGCCCCGGGACAGGACCAACCTACGAGCAGTACTTC. Its coded protein is CASSPGTGPTYEQYF. Outside the CDR3, residues come from the reference TRBV7-9 and TRBJ2-7 proteins, so the full variable domain is: DTGVSQNPRHKITKRGQNVTFRCDPISEHNRLYWYRQTLGQGPEFLTYFQNEAQLEKSRLLSDRFSAERPKGSFSTLEIQRTEQGDSAMYLCASSPGTGPTYEQYFGPGTRLTVT.